Sequencing of this T cell receptor beta chain was carried out in a study of T cell repertoires in ileal Crohn's disease (dated by TCRdb to the late 2010s). A note on the overall study: The median duration of disease was approximately 7.9 years, and at the time of surgery roughly 36% of patients were active smokers. Surgery was performed for a complication in all patients, with stricturing disease in about 60% and penetrating disease in around 40%. About half of the patients received postoperative therapy: about eleven received thiopurines and around 20 received anti-TNF agents. TCR repertoire analysis was done in 50 or so Crohn's disease patients from a prospective multicentre cohort. The study ran alongside a multicentre cohort designed to identify predictors of early endoscopic recurrence after ileocolonic resection. Endoscopic postoperative recurrence was defined as a Rutgeerts score above i0. A total of roughly 150 mucosal samples from roughly 60 patients were sequenced, collected from several sites on the surgical specimen as well as at postoperative endoscopy.

From its cysteine to its phenylalanine, the CDR3 spans 16 amino acids. Here the CDR3 DNA is all that survives: 48 bases in frame from base 1. V gives up 0 bases and J gives up 8 bases, and the segment between their germline ends measures 19 bases. CDR1 and CDR2, looked up from the germline V gene (reference sequence), are SEHNR and FQNEAQ. Concerning this clone: What antigen it recognizes has not been identified. No base quality values were provided; no much bigger clone lies one nucleotide off.

Adults with ileal or ileocolonic Crohn's disease for whom ileocolonic resection was indicated were considered eligible. Whole ileal mucosal biopsies were kept frozen at -80 degrees C prior to DNA extraction. A TRizol-based method was used to extract genomic DNA from the frozen whole biopsies, and the DNA was quantified with a NanoDrop 2000 spectrophotometer. Overall study results and their limits: Compared with CD4 T cells, sorted CD8 T cells contained more high-frequency clones, which suggests that the mucosal expansions were mostly CD8. Endoscopic recurrence was found to be associated with higher high-frequency clone percentages at surgery, and recurrence was observed in all patients with clonality above 26.8% (18/57). Only a subgroup of patients, of unstated size, had their mucosal CD4 and CD8 T cells sorted and sequenced. Compared with non-smokers, patients who were active smokers at surgery showed a significantly higher proportion of clonal expansions (roughly 26% vs 20%, p=0.02).

Roughly 500 nanograms of biopsy DNA per sample were submitted for commercial TCRB immunosequencing. Adaptive Biotechnology amplified the CDR3 regions from genomic DNA with a two-step multiplex PCR designed to control amplification bias. Primers covering every V and J gene segment were used in the first PCR, while barcodes and Illumina adapters were added in the second PCR. An Illumina instrument was used to sequence the CDR3 libraries. The paper's data handling went like this. The analysis drew on both the pipelines supplied by the vendor and custom analysis of the raw data in R/Bioconductor running R version 3.3.0. Clonality, which ranges from 0 to 1, was calculated as the inverse of the normalised Shannon entropy across all productive clones. The repertoire share taken up by the top 100 clones defined high-frequency clones, and only clones that passed a 95% confidence test were kept. The Simpson index measured repertoire diversity, and the Morisita-Horn index measured overlap between samples. Not all clones reach the TCRdb copy of this immuneACCESS table, which keeps in-frame sequences only. Checked studies attribute under half of the gap to unresolved V genes and leave the rest unexplained. The DNA was the basis for D and trimming; V, J and clone size are from that table. In all, the sample holds about 5,200 clones, and approximately 80% of those were seen once. The top ten clones comprise about 6.5% of the sample.

The receptor was isolated from an adult with Crohn's disease. The material sequenced was ileal tissue. The V and J genes are TRBV7-9 and TRBJ1-2, with a tentative D gene TRBD1 over 5 matching bases. At the DNA level, the sequence is TGTGCCAGCAGCTTAGCCCTTGGTCAGGGTTCAGGGGGCTACACCTTC. Translated, it gives CASSLALGQGSGGYTF.